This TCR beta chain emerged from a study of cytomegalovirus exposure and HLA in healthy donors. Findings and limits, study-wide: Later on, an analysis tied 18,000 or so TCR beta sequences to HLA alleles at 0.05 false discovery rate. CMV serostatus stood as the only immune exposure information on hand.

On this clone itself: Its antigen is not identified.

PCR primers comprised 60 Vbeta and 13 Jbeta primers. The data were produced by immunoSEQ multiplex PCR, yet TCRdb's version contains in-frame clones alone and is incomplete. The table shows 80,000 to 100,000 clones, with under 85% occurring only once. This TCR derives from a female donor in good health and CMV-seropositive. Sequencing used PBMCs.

CDR3 sequence reads: CASSYSGDGHYEQFF. As DNA, the CDR3 is TGTGCCAGCAGCTACTCAGGGGATGGGCATTATGAGCAGTTCTTC. The V call is TRBV28, the J call TRBJ2-1; possibly TRBD1 for D (6 bases). CDR1 MDHEN and CDR2 SYDVKM come from the germline V gene. V was trimmed by 6 bases and J by 8 bases, leaving 20 bases between them. This CDR3 contains 15 residues.